This paragraph covers one TCR beta chain sequence. Its antigen is currently not known. Qualities for individual bases were not recorded, and no much larger clone is one base off. This entry belongs to a study of somatic mutations in cytotoxic T cells in rheumatoid arthritis (dated by TCRdb to about 2017). About the study as a whole: Peripheral blood (around 31 ml EDTA) was collected from patients immediately after diagnosis and before any treatment began. Some T-cell populations stained with V beta antibodies were sorted by flow on a FACSAria II or Sony SH800 to nearly 100% purity, with sorted V beta1+ cells additionally subjected to TCRB sequencing. To characterize clonality, the study used TCRB deep sequencing while asking whether somatic mutations are carried by expanded CD8+ T-cell clones in newly diagnosed, untreated rheumatoid arthritis. For some 68 rheumatoid arthritis patients and more than 15 healthy controls, TCRB deep sequencing was carried out. The median ages of the patient and control groups were essentially identical.

On an AutoMACS, CD4+ and CD8+ cells were isolated via positive magnetic bead selection, and their purity was verified by flow cytometry. After a first flow cytometry screen using a TCR V beta antibody panel, clonal expansions were characterized through TCRB deep sequencing of sorted CD8+ fractions. Isolation of peripheral blood mononuclear cells was done through Ficoll-Paque PLUS density gradient separation. Using Nucleospin Tissue or Tissue XS kits, DNA was extracted from CD4-enriched, CD8-enriched or PBMC samples, with quantification by a Qubit 2.0 fluorometer. TCRB CDR3 sequencing used the immunoSEQ assay on genomic DNA. On the study's bioinformatics: When patient CD8+ clones exceeding 1% were checked against published virus-specific TCRB sequences, only a few matched. Nothing other than productive TCRB rearrangements was included in the analyses. Clonality was expressed as a Shannon entropy-based productive clonality index, with each clone defined by a unique TCRB CDR3 sequence. To calculate repertoire overlap between two samples, the template counts of each clone were considered relative to each sample's total templates. Flow cytometry-measured V-gene usage correlated with V-gene usage from TCRB sequencing, with a Spearman r of around 0.6. TCRdb limited this immuneACCESS table to in-frame rearrangements with V and J called. A share of clones is missing; checked studies link under half to unresolved V genes, and the rest is unexplained. Clonal size and the V and J genes are those of that table, whereas D and trimming came from the DNA. The sample table contains approximately 20,000 clones; only one count was recorded for 80% of them. In total, the top ten clones hold about 30% of the sample.

What the authors observed across the whole study: CD8+ T-cell clonality did not differ significantly between rheumatoid arthritis patients and age-matched healthy controls. Viral specificity could not be ruled out by absence from virus-specific databases, and the antigen targets of the expanded CD8+ clones remained unknown. Several identical CD8+ TCRB sequences were found in both blood and synovial fluid, and in about an eighth of the roughly 65 patients the largest CD8+ clone exceeded 20% of CD8+ cells. In patients, CD8+ clonality rose with age (Spearman r ≈ 0.49), which was not the case in healthy controls.

This TCR derives from an adult with rheumatoid arthritis. Source material: CD8+ T cells sorted from blood.

The CDR3: CASSVDQERYEQYF. The nucleotide sequence reads as follows: TGTGCCAGCAGCGTGGACCAGGAGCGATACGAGCAGTACTTC. The V gene is TRBV9 and the J gene is TRBJ2-7, with no confidently assigned D gene. The junction shows trimming of 2 bases on V and 4 bases on J, plus 13 bases between the germline ends. Via the germline V gene, CDR1 is SGDLS and CDR2 YYNGEE. The CDR3 covers 14 residues, taking in both the cysteine and the phenylalanine. Only the CDR3 DNA stays, 42 bases, in frame from base 1.